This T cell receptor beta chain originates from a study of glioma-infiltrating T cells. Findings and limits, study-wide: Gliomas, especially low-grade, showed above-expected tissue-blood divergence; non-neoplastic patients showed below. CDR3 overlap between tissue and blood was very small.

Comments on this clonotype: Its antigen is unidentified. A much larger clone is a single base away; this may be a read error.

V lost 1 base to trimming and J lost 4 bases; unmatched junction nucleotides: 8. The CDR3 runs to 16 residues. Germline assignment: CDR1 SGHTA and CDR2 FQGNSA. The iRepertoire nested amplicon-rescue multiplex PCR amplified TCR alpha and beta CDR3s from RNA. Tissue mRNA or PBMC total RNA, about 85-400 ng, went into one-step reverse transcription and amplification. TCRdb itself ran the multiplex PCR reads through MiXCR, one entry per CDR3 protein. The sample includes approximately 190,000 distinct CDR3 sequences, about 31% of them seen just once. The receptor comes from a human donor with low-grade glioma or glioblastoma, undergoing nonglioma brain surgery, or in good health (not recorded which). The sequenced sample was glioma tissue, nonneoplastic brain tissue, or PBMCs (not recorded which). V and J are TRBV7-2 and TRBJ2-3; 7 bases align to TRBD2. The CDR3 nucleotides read TGTGCCAGCAGCTTAGGTCCTGGACTAGAGGCAGATACGCAGTATTTT. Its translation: CASSLGPGLEADTQYF.